This T cell receptor (beta chain) originates from a study of OX40 agonist ivuxolimab in advanced cancers. Study-wide points: CD8+ T cells were the subset that, on average, had more expanded clones than CD4+.

The method was immunoSEQ multiplex PCR; TCRdb's version includes in-frame clones alone and lacks a portion of them. Among tens of thousands of clones listed, about 86% were seen once. With autoimmune disease history or systemic immunosuppression, patients were excluded. Notes on this clone: Its antigen remains unknown.

The sequence was obtained from an adult with an advanced solid tumor such as melanoma, head and neck, liver or kidney cancer. The sequences come from CD4+ or CD8+ T cells sorted from blood, collected in a trial of the OX40 agonist ivuxolimab.

The DNA for the CDR3 is TGTGCCAGCAGCCCGGGACAGGGGGCGCGGACTGAAGCTTTCTTT. Translated: CASSPGQGARTEAFF. The J gene is TRBJ1-1, the V gene TRBV7-9; TRBD1 agrees at 12 bases. The CDR3 covers 15 residues. J gave up 5 bases and V 5 bases, and 6 bases lay outside the gene matches. Germline V CDR1 and CDR2: SEHNR, FQNEAQ (reference sequence).